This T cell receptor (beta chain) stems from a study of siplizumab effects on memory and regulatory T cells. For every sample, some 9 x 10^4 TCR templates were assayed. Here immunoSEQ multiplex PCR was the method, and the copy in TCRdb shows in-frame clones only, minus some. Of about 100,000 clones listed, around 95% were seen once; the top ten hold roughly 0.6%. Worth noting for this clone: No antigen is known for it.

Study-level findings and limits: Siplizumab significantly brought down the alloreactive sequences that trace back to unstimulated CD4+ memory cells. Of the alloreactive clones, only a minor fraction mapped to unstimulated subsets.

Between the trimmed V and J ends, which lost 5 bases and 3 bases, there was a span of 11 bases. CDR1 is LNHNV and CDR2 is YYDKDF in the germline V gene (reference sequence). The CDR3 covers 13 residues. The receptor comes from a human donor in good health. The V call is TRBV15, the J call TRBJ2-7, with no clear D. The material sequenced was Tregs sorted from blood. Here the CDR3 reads CATSGARSYEQYF. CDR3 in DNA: TGTGCCACCAGCGGAGCTAGAAGCTACGAGCAGTACTTC.